One and the same sample provided the 14 T cell receptor beta chains below, sequenced in a study of vaccination and CD4 T cells after COVID-19. These TCRs are of unknown antigen specificity. The Oncomine TCR Beta short-read assay generated sequence data from the DNA of cultured CD4+ T cells. MiXCR, run by TCRdb on the PCR reads, gives a single entry per CDR3 protein. This sample yields 7,500 to 9,500 distinct CDR3 sequences, of which 51% are seen a single time; 40% belongs to the top ten. Treatment of the sample: approximately 9-day PBMC culture with coronavirus spike peptide pools or control peptides (ViraFEST assay). What was sequenced was CD4+ T cells from blood, cultured in vitro. The receptor set was obtained from a human donor who had recovered from COVID-19.

The chain combines TRBV7-2 with TRBJ1-2; unclear D gene. V was cut by 2 bases and J by 8 bases, with 18 bases left in between. The CDR3 has 15 amino acids. CDR1 is SGHTA, CDR2 FQGNSA, per germline. CDR3 nucleotides: TGTGCCAGCAGCTTAACGGATCCTCGCGTCGGGGGCTACACCTTC. Protein sequence: CASSLTDPRVGGYTF.

The rearrangement uses TRBV27 and TRBJ1-4; D unresolved. Trimming took off 5 bases at V and 8 bases at J, with 27 bases between the two ends. The CDR3 spans 18 residues. Germline CDR1 is MNHEY and CDR2 is SMNVEV (reference sequence). The CDR3 sequence: CASSPLGIPGPEDEKLFF. The CDR3 coding sequence is TGTGCCAGCAGTCCCTTGGGAATTCCGGGCCCTGAGGACGAAAAACTGTTTTTT.

The chain has TRBV6-1 and TRBJ1-6, with D possibly TRBD1 on 5 matching bases. Trimming took off 4 bases at V and 4 bases at J, with 8 bases between the two ends. This CDR3 has 14 amino acids. Germline V gene data show CDR1 as MNHNS and CDR2 as SASEGT. CDR3 nucleotides: TGTGCCAGCAGTGCGGGGCCTTATAATTCACCCCTCCACTTT. This codes for CASSAGPYNSPLHF.

J is TRBJ1-6 and V is TRBV19; a possible D gene is TRBD1 (6 bases). V was clipped by 6 bases and J by 6 bases, with 12 bases between them. The V gene's germline CDR1 is LNHDA and CDR2 SQIVND (reference sequence). The CDR3 consists of 14 residues. Written as DNA, the CDR3 is TGTGCCAGTAGGACCGGACAGCCTAATTCACCCCTCCACTTT. This gives the protein CASRTGQPNSPLHF. Full variable domain (outside the CDR3, taken from reference TRBV19 and TRBJ1-6): DGGITQSPKYLFRKEGQNVTLSCEQNLNHDAMYWYRQDPGQGLRLIYYSQIVNDFQKGDIAEGYSVSREKKESFPLTVTSAQKNPTAFYLCASRTGQPNSPLHFGNGTRLTVT.

V usage is TRBV11-3 and J usage is TRBJ2-7, with 7 bases fitting TRBD2. V dropped 2 bases and J dropped 3; count of bases not matched to a gene: 4. Germline assignment: CDR1 SGHNT and CDR2 YENEEA. The CDR3 is 14 amino acids. The CDR3 bases are TGTGCCAGCAGCTTAAGGGAGGGCCTCTACGAGCAGTACTTC. Protein sequence: CASSLREGLYEQYF. The variable domain in full, completed from reference TRBV11-3 and TRBJ2-7, reads EAGVVQSPRYKIIEKKQPVAFWCNPISGHNTLYWYLQNLGQGPELLIRYENEEAVDDSQLPKDRFSAERLKGVDSTLKIQPAELGDSAVYLCASSLREGLYEQYFGPGTRLTVT.

J is TRBJ1-4 and V is TRBV2, with 10 positions matching TRBD1. The CDR3 has 14 residues. With 6 bases clipped from V and 8 bases from J, the junction kept 6 bases outside the gene matches. Germline V gene sequence: CDR1 SNHLY, CDR2 FYNNEI. The chain's CDR3 is CASSVDRGREKLFF. CDR3 sequence (DNA): TGTGCCAGCAGCGTAGACAGGGGGCGGGAAAAACTGTTTTTT.

In this sample, this clonotype turned up a few times. The chain recombines TRBV5-6 with TRBJ1-5; D not resolved. The V end lost 1 base, the J end lost 3 bases, and 2 bases lay between the germline ends. This CDR3 spans 12 amino acids. Germline lookup yields CDR1 SGHDT and CDR2 YYEEEE. CDR3 bases: TGTGCCAGCAGCTTGTTCAATCAGCCCCAGCATTTT. Amino acids: CASSLFNQPQHF.

By frequency in the sample, this clonotype is hyperexpanded. The genes are TRBV18 and TRBJ1-6; D not certain. The CDR3 covers 14 residues. Trimming shortened V by 1 base and J by 7 bases, and 8 bases separated the two germline ends. The V gene's germline CDR1 is KGHSH and CDR2 LQKENI. This CDR3 reads CASSPLTGNSPLHF. CDR3 DNA sequence: TGTGCCAGCTCACCACTGACTGGAAATTCACCCCTCCACTTT.

The genes are TRBV4-2 and TRBJ2-7; 8 nucleotides line up with TRBD2. V gave up 6 bases and J gave up 3 bases; unmatched junction bases: 10. This CDR3 contains 15 residues. Germline loops: CDR1 LGHNA, CDR2 YNFKEQ. CDR3 coding DNA: TGTGCCAGCAGTCACGACCCAGCGGGGGACTACGAGCAGTACTTC. Its translation: CASSHDPAGDYEQYF.

V gene TRBV19 combines with J gene TRBJ1-6; D gene uncertain. The CDR3 contains 13 residues. Looked up from germline, CDR1 is LNHDA and CDR2 is SQIVND (reference sequence). V lost 6 bases and J lost 4, with 7 bases in between. This CDR3 reads CASRSHYNSPLHF. The CDR3 nucleotides are TGTGCCAGTAGATCTCATTATAATTCACCCCTCCACTTT.

By frequency in the sample, this clonotype is medium-sized. The chain has TRBV20-1 and TRBJ1-4, with unresolved D. V lost 3 bases, J lost 0 bases, and 5 bases lay in between. The CDR3 spans 13 residues. Per germline, CDR1 DFQATT and CDR2 SNEGSKA (reference sequence). CDR3 in DNA: TGCAGTGCTAGGCGCGCAACTAATGAAAAACTGTTTTTT. It is translated as CSARRATNEKLFF.

There are a few counts of this clonotype. This sequence joins TRBV20-1 and TRBJ1-2; TRBD1 matches 7 bases. J gave up 1 base and V 0 bases, and 5 bases lay outside the gene matches. The germline V gene encodes CDR1 DFQATT and CDR2 SNEGSKA (reference sequence). The CDR3 totals 15 residues. CDR3 sequence: CSARDSTGHNYGYTF. The CDR3 DNA sequence: TGCAGTGCTAGAGATTCGACAGGGCATAACTATGGCTACACCTTC.

CDR3 protein: CASSQVLDVDNSPLHF. Here the CDR3 DNA reads TGCGCCAGCAGCCAAGTTTTGGACGTTGATAATTCACCCCTCCACTTT. V usage is TRBV4-1 and J usage is TRBJ1-6; D unresolved. Trimming pared 1 base from V and 5 bases from J, leaving 12 bases between. CDR3 size: 16 residues. Germline V gene data show CDR1 as MGHRA and CDR2 as YSYEKL.

This clonotype occurred once. The chain recombines TRBV18 with TRBJ2-7; either TRBD1 or TRBD2 may supply D (6 bases each). CDR1 is KGHSH and CDR2 is LQKENI in the germline V gene. The CDR3 runs 13 residues. V lost 5 bases, J lost 7 bases, and 15 bases lay in between. The CDR3 DNA reads TGTGCCAGCTCAGCGGGACTGAGGGGGGAGCAGTACTTC. Translated, it gives CASSAGLRGEQYF.